Following are 32 T cell receptor beta chains from one sample sequenced in a study of blood T cells in healthy people across ages (dated by TCRdb to between 2015 and 2016). Preparation of the library involved 5' RACE. The run used an Illumina HiSeq 2500. A second PCR of 7 to 11 cycles was performed with a sample-barcoded 5' primer and a J-beta primer mix. Starting from the raw public reads, TCRdb applied fastp trimming at Q25, assembled clones with MiXCR and retained in-frame beta chains. Rows with a matching CDR3 protein are joined into one entry that keeps the most common DNA and genes. This sample comprises about 1.5 million distinct CDR3 sequences, approximately 43% of them detected only once. The ten most abundant clones make up about 4.1% of the sample. Material: blood. Receptors originate from a woman aged 18-29 years in good health.

The chain is built from TRBV3-1 and TRBJ2-1, with D uncertain. The CDR3 is 14 amino acids. Germline CDR1 LGHDT, CDR2 YNNKEL (reference sequence). Trimming pared 1 base from V and 8 bases from J, leaving 12 bases between. For the CDR3, the DNA is TGTGCCAGCAGCCAAGCGGCGCTTGCGGATGAGCAGTTCTTC. Protein product: CASSQAALADEQFF.

The chain carries TRBV4-3 and TRBJ2-7; D tentatively fits TRBD1 or TRBD2 (6 bases each). The V gene's germline CDR1 is LGHNA and CDR2 YSLEER. The CDR3 sequence is 17 residues long. V shed 0 bases and J shed 7 bases, with 22 bases lying between them. The CDR3 coding sequence is TGCGCCAGCAGCCAAGAACCCGGGGGCCCCTCCTACAATGAGCAGTACTTC. Translating it yields CASSQEPGGPSYNEQYF.

Only a few counts were recorded for this clonotype. The chain carries TRBV2 and TRBJ1-2; D remains ambiguous. CDR1 SNHLY and CDR2 FYNNEI come from the germline V gene. The CDR3 has 13 residues. V gave up 2 bases and J gave up 4 bases, with 8 bases separating them. This chain's CDR3 is CASSESELYGYTF. CDR3 bases: TGTGCCAGCAGTGAATCGGAACTCTATGGCTACACCTTC.

A few counts support this clonotype. J is TRBJ1-6 and V is TRBV7-9; 9 bases match TRBD1. Germline assignment: CDR1 SEHNR and CDR2 FQNEAQ (reference sequence). CDR3 length equals 15 residues. The V segment lost 5 bases and the J segment 9 bases; nucleotides outside the gene matches: 8. CDR3 sequence reads: CASSVSGTGSSPLHF. The CDR3 nucleotides read TGTGCCAGCAGCGTATCCGGGACAGGGTCTTCACCCCTCCACTTT.

This clonotype was counted between two and nine times. The V and J genes are TRBV5-6 and TRBJ1-6; D gene ambiguous. Per germline, CDR1 SGHDT and CDR2 YYEEEE. This CDR3 has 14 residues. Trimming took 3 bases from V and 12 from J, leaving 16 bases between them. CDR3 protein: CASSSTTGWGPLHF. The CDR3 nucleotides read TGTGCCAGCAGCTCCACCACTGGGTGGGGACCCCTCCACTTT.

Many counts were recorded for this clonotype. One end of the junction does not line up with germline, which may come from a read error. The chain links TRBV12-3 or TRBV12-4 to TRBJ1-6, with D unresolved. The CDR3 has 12 amino acids. The CDR3 region is CASSLGVSPLHF. CDR3 coding DNA: TGTGCCAGCAGCTTAGGAGTTTCCCCCCTCCACTTT.

As concerns this clonotype: The junction departs from the called germline gene at one end, perhaps through a read error. The chain carries TRBV27 and TRBJ2-4; 7 bases fit TRBD1. Germline CDR1 reads MNHEY; CDR2 reads SMNVEV (reference sequence). The CDR3 spans 15 residues. CDR3 protein: CARSLRTGSKNIQYF. For the CDR3, the DNA is TGTGCCAGAAGTTTACGGACAGGATCCAAAAACATTCAGTACTTC.

V and J are TRBV6-6 and TRBJ1-4, with 9 bases matching TRBD1. The CDR3 sequence is 15 residues long. With V trimmed by 4 bases and J by 5 bases, 5 bases remained unmatched. CDR1 MNHNY and CDR2 SVGAGI come from the germline V gene (reference sequence). The CDR3 DNA sequence: TGTGCCAGCAGTTGGGCCGGGACAGGGAATGAAAAACTGTTTTTT. Translating it yields CASSWAGTGNEKLFF.

The chain joins TRBV15 to TRBJ1-1; possible D gene TRBD1, 5 bases. In germline, CDR1 is LNHNV, CDR2 YYDKDF (reference sequence). This CDR3 is built from 15 residues. V lost 0 bases and J 1 base, leaving 9 bases between the germline ends. CDR3: CATSRDPGTNTEAFF. CDR3 coding DNA: TGTGCCACCAGCAGAGATCCGGGGACGAACACTGAAGCTTTCTTT.

The chain joins TRBV6-2 or TRBV6-3 to TRBJ2-7; D remains unclear. V lost 6 bases to trimming and J lost 3 bases, with 6 bases between them. From germline, CDR1 is MNHEY and CDR2 SVGEGT. The CDR3 sequence is 11 residues long. CDR3 loop: CASRTVYEQYF. CDR3 bases: TGTGCCAGCAGGACGGTCTACGAGCAGTACTTC.

This clonotype was recorded a few times. The chain links TRBV25-1 to TRBJ2-7; D possibly corresponds to TRBD1 (5 bases). This CDR3 region has 15 residues. Germline lookup yields CDR1 MGHDK and CDR2 SYGVNS. Trimming left V 3 bases short and J 2 bases short, with 14 bases between. CDR3 DNA: TGTGCCAGCAGTGACCCCTCAGGGAAGGCCTACGAGCAGTACTTC. It encodes CASSDPSGKAYEQYF.

This clonotype has a handful of counts. The chain is built from TRBV10-3 and TRBJ2-4, with TRBD1 identical over 7 bases. The CDR3 is 17 amino acids. CDR1 ENHRY and CDR2 SYGVKD come from the germline V gene. Trimming at V came to 11 bases and at J to 0 bases, leaving 16 bases not matched to a gene. In DNA form, the CDR3 reads TGTGCCGCATCAGGGGGACGTCAGCTACTAGCCAAAAACATTCAGTACTTC. Protein sequence: CAASGGRQLLAKNIQYF.

The chain is built from TRBV7-9 and TRBJ2-1; TRBD1 is a possible D gene (6 bases). Germline CDR1 reads SEHNR; CDR2 reads FQNEAQ (reference sequence). V gave up 7 bases and J gave up 7 bases, with 20 bases separating them. The CDR3 spans 15 residues. The CDR3 nucleotides read TGTGCCAGCAAGCAAGGACAGACCCTTAGGAATGAGCAGTTCTTC. Its protein product is CASKQGQTLRNEQFF.

V and J are TRBV7-2 and TRBJ2-4; 12 bases line up with TRBD2. Near its end, the DNA agrees better with TRBJ2-7, so the J call may be wrong. CDR3 length: 16 residues. CDR1 SGHTA and CDR2 FQGNSA come from the germline V gene. CDR3 protein: CASSWIRLAGDYEQYF. In nucleotides, the CDR3 is TGTGCCAGCAGCTGGATCCGACTAGCGGGAGACTACGAGCAGTACTTC.

The rearrangement joins TRBV12-3 or TRBV12-4 to TRBJ1-4; no clear D. The CDR3 extends over 14 amino acids. V was cut by 6 bases and J by 4 bases, with 12 bases left in between. The CDR3 region is CASRGRQFNEKLFF. The CDR3 DNA sequence: TGTGCCAGCAGAGGACGGCAGTTTAATGAAAAACTGTTTTTT.

The chain recombines TRBV6-5 with TRBJ1-1, with 9 bases lining up with TRBD1. Per germline, CDR1 MNHEY and CDR2 SVGAGI. J lost 3 bases, V lost 4 bases, and 9 bases had no gene match. CDR3 length: 16 residues. CDR3: CASSSDRGIGYTEAFF. The DNA for the CDR3 is TGTGCCAGCAGTTCGGACAGGGGAATTGGCTACACTGAAGCTTTCTTT.

This clonotype has more than one count but fewer than ten. The rearrangement links TRBV7-2 to TRBJ2-5, with D hard to call. The J call is doubtful: the DNA matches TRBJ2-7 better. CDR1 is SGHTA and CDR2 is FQGNSA in the germline V gene. This CDR3 comprises 15 residues. The CDR3 sequence is CASSLNAGTPYEQYF. CDR3 bases: TGTGCCAGCAGCTTGAATGCTGGTACGCCCTACGAGCAGTACTTC.

This clonotype was seen more than once but under ten times. The genes are TRBV7-2 and TRBJ1-5; no reliable D call. V was shortened by 4 bases and J by 0 bases, with 13 bases between the two germline ends. CDR1 is SGHTA, CDR2 FQGNSA, per germline. The CDR3 is made up of 16 amino acids. The CDR3 nucleotides are TGTGCCAGCAGCTCACCCCTTCTAAATAGCAATCAGCCCCAGCATTTT. Translating gives CASSSPLLNSNQPQHF.

The V call is TRBV27, the J call TRBJ1-1; D gene ambiguous. Trimming took off 6 bases at V and 7 bases at J, with 9 bases between the two ends. The CDR3 totals 11 residues. Germline assignment: CDR1 MNHEY and CDR2 SMNVEV (reference sequence). For the CDR3, the DNA is TGTGCCAGCAGGACCGTGGGTGAAGCTTTCTTT. Its translation: CASRTVGEAFF.

As concerns this clonotype: One end of the junction is discordant with germline, which a read error may explain. The chain recombines TRBV12-3 or TRBV12-4 with TRBJ1-6, with TRBD1 matching over 7 bases. The CDR3 covers 15 residues. In DNA form, the CDR3 reads TGTGCCAGCAGCCTGAGACAGGGAGGCAATTCACCCCCCCACTTT. This translates into CASSLRQGGNSPPHF.

The DNA of the CDR3 is TGCAGTGCTTACCCTGATCCCTACAATGAGCAGTTCTTC. Amino acid sequence: CSAYPDPYNEQFF. The gene calls are TRBV20-1 and TRBJ2-1; no clear D gene. Looked up from germline, CDR1 is DFQATT and CDR2 is SNEGSKA (reference sequence). V was cut by 5 bases and J by 2 bases, with 10 bases left in between. This CDR3 spans 13 amino acids.

This clonotype showed up many times. The chain employs TRBV7-2 and TRBJ2-1; 15 bases agree with TRBD2. This CDR3 region has 15 residues. The junction had 3 bases not matched to a gene; V was cut back by 5 bases and J by 7 bases. Germline assignment: CDR1 SGHTA and CDR2 FQGNSA. CDR3 loop: CASSAGLAGGNEQFF. CDR3 DNA sequence: TGTGCCAGCAGCGCCGGACTAGCGGGGGGGAATGAGCAGTTCTTC.

The gene calls are TRBV4-1 and TRBJ2-1; D possibly uses TRBD1 or TRBD2 (5 bases each). The germline V and J ends were trimmed by 3 bases and 5 bases, with 14 bases remaining between them. Germline-derived CDR1 and CDR2 are MGHRA and YSYEKL. CDR3 length equals 15 residues. This chain's CDR3 is CASSHPIRDHNEQFF. The CDR3 coding sequence is TGCGCCAGCAGCCACCCAATCCGGGACCACAATGAGCAGTTCTTC.

The rearrangement uses TRBV7-9 and TRBJ2-7; 7 positions agree with TRBD1. The trim removed 2 bases at V and 5 bases at J, leaving 6 bases unmatched. The CDR3 is 14 amino acids. Germline loops: CDR1 SEHNR, CDR2 FQNEAQ (reference sequence). In DNA form, the CDR3 reads TGTGCCAGCAGCTTAAGACAGGGTTTCCACGAGCAGTACTTC. It is translated as CASSLRQGFHEQYF.

This clonotype has just a few counts. The J gene is TRBJ2-1, the V gene TRBV2; 14 bases are a match to TRBD2. The CDR3 totals 14 residues. V lost 11 bases, J lost 9 bases, and 9 bases stayed unmatched. Germline values: CDR1 SNHLY, CDR2 FYNNEI. DNA of the CDR3: TGTGCCGGAGCCCGGACTAGCGGGAGGAGTGAGCAGTTCTTC. It is translated as CAGARTSGRSEQFF.

The chain is built from TRBV10-3 and TRBJ2-7; D is ambiguous. V lost 2 bases and J 7 bases, leaving 15 bases between the germline ends. CDR3 length: 14 amino acids. Per the germline V gene, CDR1 is ENHRY and CDR2 is SYGVKD. CDR3 amino acids: CAISEASGYDEQYF. The DNA for the CDR3 is TGTGCCATCAGTGAGGCTTCAGGCTACGATGAGCAGTACTTC.

The chain employs TRBV20-1 and TRBJ2-7; D gene ambiguous. The germline CDR1 and CDR2 sequences are DFQATT and SNEGSKA (reference sequence). The CDR3 spans 14 residues. Trimming stripped 6 bases from V and 6 bases from J, with 21 bases between. This chain's CDR3 is CSAVTPARKFEQYF. CDR3 nucleotides: TGCAGTGCAGTAACCCCAGCCAGGAAGTTCGAGCAGTACTTC.

The chain carries TRBV7-2 and TRBJ2-1; D perhaps matches TRBD1 (5 bases). Trimming stripped 1 base from V and 2 bases from J, with 9 bases between. CDR3 length equals 15 residues. CDR1 and CDR2 from the germline V gene are SGHTA and FQGNSA. CDR3 in amino acids: CASSLDSGTYNEQFF. The CDR3 nucleotides are TGTGCCAGCAGCTTAGATTCAGGGACCTACAATGAGCAGTTCTTC.

The chain couples TRBV24-1 to TRBJ1-2, with TRBD1 matching over 12 bases. The CDR3 loop spans 18 amino acids. Germline values: CDR1 KGHDR, CDR2 SFDVKD. The V segment lost 0 bases and the J segment 3 bases; nucleotides outside the gene matches: 7. The CDR3 protein is CATSDLPGTGGVYYGYTF. The DNA for the CDR3 is TGTGCCACCAGTGATTTGCCGGGGACAGGGGGCGTCTACTATGGCTACACCTTC.

This chain joins TRBV13 and TRBJ2-6, with 7 nucleotides matching TRBD1. The germline gives CDR1 PRHDT, CDR2 FYEKMQ (reference sequence). The CDR3 covers 15 residues. Trimming at V came to 8 bases and at J to 0 bases, leaving 4 bases not matched to a gene. The CDR3 sequence is CASGTGVSGANVLTF. CDR3 DNA: TGTGCCAGCGGAACAGGGGTCTCTGGGGCCAACGTCCTGACTTTC.

The chain carries TRBV12-3 or TRBV12-4 and TRBJ2-1; D is unclear. This CDR3 comprises 12 residues. Trimming cost V 3 bases and J 10 bases, with 10 bases left between them. The CDR3 DNA is TGTGCCAGCAGTTTCCCCCGCACCGAGCAGTTCTTC. It yields the protein CASSFPRTEQFF.

This clonotype has just a few counts. The chain uses TRBV6-1 and TRBJ2-7; 10 positions agree with TRBD2. The length of the CDR3 is 15 residues. Germline CDR1 is MNHNS and CDR2 is SASEGT. Unmatched junction bases numbered 3, after V lost 2 bases and J lost 2 bases. CDR3 in amino acids: CASSEPGLATYEQYF. DNA of the CDR3: TGTGCCAGCAGTGAACCGGGACTAGCGACCTACGAGCAGTACTTC.